What follows are 28 T cell receptor beta chains derived from one specimen sequenced in a study of OX40 agonist ivuxolimab in advanced cancers. Sequencing used immunoSEQ multiplex PCR; TCRdb keeps in-frame clones, though not all of them. The table lists 60,000 to 85,000 clones, approximately 80% of them singletons. Sequenced here: CD4+ or CD8+ T cells sorted from blood, sampled in a trial of the OX40 agonist ivuxolimab. Receptor source: an adult with an advanced solid tumor such as melanoma, head and neck, liver or kidney cancer.

This chain uses TRBV27 with TRBJ1-2, with a possible D match to TRBD1 (5 bases). Trimming stripped 5 bases from V and 4 bases from J, with 11 bases between. CDR1 and CDR2 (germline): MNHEY, SMNVEV (reference sequence). This CDR3 is 13 amino acids long. The CDR3 loop reads CASSPDSLYGYTF. The CDR3 nucleotides are TGTGCCAGCAGTCCCGACAGTCTCTATGGCTACACCTTC.

CDR3 region: CASSEGWRGEAFF. CDR3 nucleotide sequence: TGTGCCAGCAGTGAAGGTTGGCGGGGTGAGGCTTTCTTT. V is TRBV6-1 and J is TRBJ1-1, with D unclear. The CDR3 extends over 13 amino acids. The ends were cut back, 1 base at V and 11 bases at J, with 14 bases in the middle. Germline V gives CDR1 MNHNS, CDR2 SASEGT.

This clone is a singleton in its sample. The chain has TRBV7-9 and TRBJ1-1; tentatively, D is TRBD1 (6 bases). Per the germline V gene, CDR1 is SEHNR and CDR2 is FQNEAQ (reference sequence). The V end lost 5 bases, the J end lost 2 bases, and 9 bases lay between the germline ends. This CDR3 comprises 13 residues. CDR3 sequence (DNA): TGTGCCAGCAGCAAGGGACAAAACACTGAAGCTTTCTTT. Translation: CASSKGQNTEAFF. Filled out from reference TRBV7-9 and TRBJ1-1, the complete variable domain reads DTGVSQNPRHKITKRGQNVTFRCDPISEHNRLYWYRQTLGQGPEFLTYFQNEAQLEKSRLLSDRFSAERPKGSFSTLEIQRTEQGDSAMYLCASSKGQNTEAFFGQGTRLTVV.

The chain recombines TRBV7-8 with TRBJ2-7; D unclear. Germline V CDR1 and CDR2: SGHVS, FQNEAQ. CDR3 length: 15 residues. V was cut by 0 bases and J by 3 bases, with 12 bases left in between. The CDR3 here is CASSLAEDGSYEQYF. The CDR3 bases are TGTGCCAGCAGCTTAGCCGAGGACGGAAGCTACGAGCAGTACTTC.

This clone was counted only a few times. J is TRBJ1-4 and V is TRBV25-1; 8 bases agree with TRBD1. V lost 3 bases to trimming and J lost 7 bases; unmatched junction nucleotides: 10. This CDR3 has 16 residues. The germline V gene has CDR1 MGHDK and CDR2 SYGVNS. The CDR3 DNA reads as TGTGCCAGCAGTGATGGACAGGGAGGGATTAGTGAAAAACTGTTTTTT. Translated: CASSDGQGGISEKLFF.

Only one count was recorded for this clone. This chain's CDR3 is CASSFRENTDTQYF. The CDR3 bases are TGTGCCAGCAGTTTCCGGGAAAACACAGATACGCAGTATTTT. The V call is TRBV27, the J call TRBJ2-3; tentatively, D is TRBD2 (5 bases). This CDR3 region has 14 residues. The V gene's germline CDR1 is MNHEY and CDR2 SMNVEV (reference sequence). V gave up 3 bases and J gave up 2 bases, with 9 bases separating them.

The gene calls are TRBV14 and TRBJ2-7, with D possibly TRBD2 on 6 matching bases. Per germline, CDR1 SGHDN and CDR2 FVKESK. The V gene lost 1 base and the J gene lost 5 bases, with 12 bases spanning the gap. The length of the CDR3 is 14 residues. CDR3 nucleotides: TGTGCCAGCAGCCAAGGGGCTAGCGCACACGAGCAGTACTTC. It translates to CASSQGASAHEQYF.

The chain uses TRBV19 and TRBJ2-2; 8 bases align to TRBD1. The ends lost 5 bases at V and 3 bases at J; junction bases unmatched: 5. Germline CDR1 LNHDA, CDR2 SQIVND (reference sequence). This CDR3 spans 15 amino acids. The CDR3 is CASSVRGLDTGELFF. For the CDR3, the DNA is TGTGCCAGTAGTGTCAGGGGGCTTGACACCGGGGAGCTGTTTTTT. Together with reference TRBV19 and TRBJ2-2, the CDR3 gives the full variable domain: DGGITQSPKYLFRKEGQNVTLSCEQNLNHDAMYWYRQDPGQGLRLIYYSQIVNDFQKGDIAEGYSVSREKKESFPLTVTSAQKNPTAFYLCASSVRGLDTGELFFGEGSRLTVL.

V is TRBV5-1 and J is TRBJ1-1; 9 bases are shared with TRBD1. Unmatched junction bases numbered 12, after V lost 4 bases and J lost 5 bases. Germline CDR1 reads SGHRS; CDR2 reads YFSETQ. This CDR3 has 16 amino acids. CDR3 nucleotides: TGCGCCAGCAGCCGAGAGGGACAGGGAAGCGGAACTGAAGCTTTCTTT. Amino acid sequence: CASSREGQGSGTEAFF.

The chain couples TRBV21-1 to TRBJ2-7; the table's D call of TRBD1 was not tested on the DNA. TRBV21-1 constitutes a pseudogene. The CDR3 runs 18 residues. This chain's CDR3 is CASSKGPLLTGGGNEQYF. CDR3 coding DNA: TGTGCCAGCAGCAAAGGCCCCCTTTTGACAGGGGGAGGAAACGAGCAGTACTTC.

In its sample, this clone was seen a few times. J is TRBJ1-3 and V is TRBV10-3; D is possibly TRBD1 (5 bases). The germline V gene has CDR1 ENHRY and CDR2 SYGVKD. This CDR3 is 15 amino acids long. The V and J ends lost 7 bases and 0 bases respectively, with 13 bases between them. Here the CDR3 reads CAITRDSSSGNTIYF. The CDR3 coding sequence is TGTGCCATCACGCGGGACTCGAGCTCTGGAAACACCATATATTTT.

This clone was counted once. The CDR3: CASSSQGTNQPQHF. The CDR3 DNA reads TGTGCCAGCAGCTCACAGGGAACCAATCAGCCCCAGCATTTT. The chain joins TRBV7-2 to TRBJ1-5; D might be TRBD1 (6 bases). The V end was cut by 4 bases, the J end by 3 bases, with 10 bases between. Looked up from germline, CDR1 is SGHTA and CDR2 is FQGNSA. The CDR3 is 14 amino acids.

The table lists this clone with a few counts. The rearrangement uses TRBV19 and TRBJ1-5; D gene unclear. Germline CDR1 reads LNHDA; CDR2 reads SQIVND (reference sequence). The V end was cut by 3 bases, the J end by 4 bases, with 13 bases between. This CDR3 is built from 15 residues. The DNA for the CDR3 is TGTGCCAGTAGTATTGGGCCACAGCCTAATCAGCCCCAGCATTTT. Translation: CASSIGPQPNQPQHF.

The rearrangement joins TRBV27 to TRBJ2-5; possible D gene TRBD2, 5 bases. This CDR3 has 16 residues. Trimming left V 2 bases short and J 2 bases short, with 15 bases between. Germline lookup yields CDR1 MNHEY and CDR2 SMNVEV (reference sequence). CDR3 in amino acids: CASSLQTPGGQETQYF. DNA for the CDR3: TGTGCCAGCAGTTTACAAACCCCAGGCGGGCAAGAGACCCAGTACTTC.

The chain links TRBV6-6 to TRBJ2-7; 9 positions agree with TRBD1. J lost 7 bases, V lost 7 bases, and 5 bases had no gene match. Per the germline V gene, CDR1 is MNHNY and CDR2 is SVGAGI (reference sequence). This CDR3 spans 12 amino acids. The CDR3, as DNA: TGTGCCAGCAAACGGACAGGGGCTGAGCAGTACTTC. It codes for CASKRTGAEQYF.

The J gene is TRBJ2-3, the V gene TRBV6-5; 7 bases align to TRBD2. Losses at the gene ends were 6 bases for V and 5 bases for J; bases not matched to a gene: 11. Germline lookup yields CDR1 MNHEY and CDR2 SVGAGI. The CDR3 runs to 15 residues. The CDR3: CASRDRGEKGDTQYF. Here the CDR3 DNA reads TGTGCCAGCAGAGATCGGGGGGAGAAGGGAGATACGCAGTATTTT.

The rearrangement uses TRBV19 and TRBJ1-3; D is perhaps TRBD1 (5 bases). Germline CDR1 and CDR2: LNHDA and SQIVND (reference sequence). V dropped 7 bases and J dropped 0 bases, with 19 bases sitting between them. This CDR3 has 17 residues. The CDR3: CASKGRRAARSGNTIYF. CDR3 sequence (DNA): TGTGCCAGTAAGGGCCGCAGGGCTGCCCGCTCTGGAAACACCATATATTTT.

Regarding this clone: Given a much more abundant clone one base away, this may be a read error. The V call is TRBV6-1, the J call TRBJ2-2; D is undetermined. Germline CDR1 MNHNS, CDR2 SASEGT. CDR3 length: 13 residues. The V gene lost 7 bases and the J gene lost 1 base, with 7 bases spanning the gap. The CDR3 region has the DNA TGTGCCAGCATGGCCGGGAACACCGGGGAGCTGTTTTTT. Translated, it gives CASMAGNTGELFF.

This chain uses TRBV27 with TRBJ1-5, with 10 bases identical to TRBD1. After removal of 6 bases from V and 3 bases from J, the junction contained 5 bases not matched to a gene. This CDR3 has 15 residues. Germline V CDR1 and CDR2: MNHEY, SMNVEV (reference sequence). DNA of the CDR3: TGTGCCAGCAGACGACAGGGGGCCAACAATCAGCCCCAGCATTTT. Translating it yields CASRRQGANNQPQHF.

There are a few counts of this clone. The V call is TRBV11-2, the J call TRBJ2-5; 7 bases match TRBD2. This CDR3 comprises 16 residues. V lost 1 base to trimming and J lost 0 bases; unmatched junction nucleotides: 5. Germline V lookup: CDR1 SGHAT, CDR2 FQNNGV. The CDR3 nucleotides read TGTGCCAGCAGCTTAGTGGGGGGAGGGTACCAAGAGACCCAGTACTTC. Its protein product is CASSLVGGGYQETQYF.

V is TRBV2 and J is TRBJ2-3, with D hard to call. From germline, CDR1 is SNHLY and CDR2 FYNNEI. V dropped 9 bases and J dropped 3 bases, with 7 bases sitting between them. The CDR3 is 11 residues long. The CDR3 spells CARALTDTQYF. The CDR3 DNA reads as TGTGCCAGGGCTCTTACAGATACGCAGTATTTT. Together with reference TRBV2 and TRBJ2-3, the CDR3 gives the full variable domain: EPEVTQTPSHQVTQMGQEVILRCVPISNHLYFYWYRQILGQKVEFLVSFYNNEISEKSEIFDDQFSVERPDGSNFTLKIRSTKLEDSAMYFCARALTDTQYFGPGTRLTVL.

V is TRBV7-9 and J is TRBJ2-3, with a tentative D call TRBD1 (5 bases). Trimming cost V 3 bases and J 6 bases, with 13 bases left between them. This CDR3 region has 14 residues. Germline-derived CDR1 and CDR2 are SEHNR and FQNEAQ (reference sequence). The chain's CDR3 is CASSLVQGSDTQYF. The CDR3 nucleotides are TGTGCCAGCAGCTTGGTTCAGGGTTCGGATACGCAGTATTTT.

The chain carries TRBV7-9 and TRBJ2-3; 13 nucleotides match TRBD2. Germline CDR1 is SEHNR and CDR2 is FQNEAQ (reference sequence). V lost 8 bases and J lost 4; bases outside the gene matches: 3. CDR3 length: 14 residues. The CDR3 loop is CASRTSGGADTQYF. CDR3 bases: TGTGCCAGCCGGACTAGCGGGGGTGCAGATACGCAGTATTTT.

The genes are TRBV30 and TRBJ1-4; D unresolved. The CDR3 contains 17 residues. Germline V gene lookup returns CDR1 GTSNPN and CDR2 SVGIG (reference sequence). Trimming took off 2 bases at V and 0 bases at J, with 16 bases between the two ends. The CDR3 reads CAWSNPNLGATNEKLFF. The CDR3 DNA follows: TGTGCCTGGAGTAATCCGAACCTAGGTGCAACTAATGAAAAACTGTTTTTT.

V and J are TRBV28 and TRBJ2-3, with a weak D call TRBD1 (7 bases). The CDR3 is 16 residues long. Trimming stripped 6 bases from V and 6 bases from J, with 22 bases between. Germline CDR1 and CDR2: MDHEN and SYDVKM. DNA of the CDR3: TGTGCCAGCAGCCCCGCTGGTCAGGGGGACTTCGATACGCAGTATTTT. Its translation: CASSPAGQGDFDTQYF.

The chain employs TRBV6-1 and TRBJ2-3; TRBD1 aligns across 7 bases. The CDR3 sequence is 14 residues long. V gave up 6 bases and J gave up 2 bases; unmatched junction bases: 5. Germline loops: CDR1 MNHNS, CDR2 SASEGT. This CDR3 reads CASSSTGITDTQYF. CDR3 bases: TGTGCCAGCAGCTCGACAGGGATCACAGATACGCAGTATTTT.

This chain joins TRBV19 and TRBJ2-7, with 7 bases fitting TRBD1. V gave up 4 bases and J gave up 3 bases; unmatched junction bases: 6. CDR1 is LNHDA and CDR2 is SQIVND in the germline V gene (reference sequence). The CDR3 is made up of 14 amino acids. CDR3 DNA sequence: TGTGCCAGTAGTACCTCGACAGGGAACTACGAGCAGTACTTC. Translation: CASSTSTGNYEQYF.

For this clone: Compared with germline, one end of the junction differs, possibly owing to a read error. This chain uses TRBV7-6 with TRBJ1-1, with 12 bases that match TRBD1. This CDR3 region has 17 residues. The germline V gene has CDR1 SGHVS and CDR2 FNYEAQ. The CDR3, as DNA: TGTGCCAGCAGCTTAGCGGGGACAGGGGGCCGAAACACGGAAGCTTTCTTT. Amino acids: CASSLAGTGGRNTEAFF.